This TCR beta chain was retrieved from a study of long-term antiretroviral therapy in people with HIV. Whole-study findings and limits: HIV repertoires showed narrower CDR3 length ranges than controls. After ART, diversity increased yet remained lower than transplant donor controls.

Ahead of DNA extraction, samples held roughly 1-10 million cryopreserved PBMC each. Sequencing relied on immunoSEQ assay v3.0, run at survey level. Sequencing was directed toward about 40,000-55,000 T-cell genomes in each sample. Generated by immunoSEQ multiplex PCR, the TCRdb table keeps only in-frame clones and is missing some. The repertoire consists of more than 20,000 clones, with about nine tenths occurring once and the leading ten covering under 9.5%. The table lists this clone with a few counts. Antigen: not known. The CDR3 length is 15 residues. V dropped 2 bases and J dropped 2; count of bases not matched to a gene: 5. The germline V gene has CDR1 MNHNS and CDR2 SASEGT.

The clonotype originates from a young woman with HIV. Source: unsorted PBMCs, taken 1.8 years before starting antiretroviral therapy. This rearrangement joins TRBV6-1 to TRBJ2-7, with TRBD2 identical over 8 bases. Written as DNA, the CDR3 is TGTGCCAGCAGTGAATCGCGGGGGGATCCCTACGAGCAGTACGTC. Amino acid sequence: CASSESRGDPYEQYV.